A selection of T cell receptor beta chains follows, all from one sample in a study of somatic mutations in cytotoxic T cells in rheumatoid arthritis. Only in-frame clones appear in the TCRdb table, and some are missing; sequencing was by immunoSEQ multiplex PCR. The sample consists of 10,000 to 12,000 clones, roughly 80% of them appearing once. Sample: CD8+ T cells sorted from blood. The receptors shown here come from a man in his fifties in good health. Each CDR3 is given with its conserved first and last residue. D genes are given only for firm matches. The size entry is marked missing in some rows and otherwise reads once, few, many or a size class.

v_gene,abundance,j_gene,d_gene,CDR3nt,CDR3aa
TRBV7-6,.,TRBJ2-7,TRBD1,TGTGCCAGCAGCTTAGGGGGGACAGTCGAGCAGTACTTC,CASSLGGTVEQYF
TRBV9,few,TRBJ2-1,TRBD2,TGTGCCAGCAGCCAAAGCGGGAGGCCAAACAATGAGCAGTTCTTC,CASSQSGRPNNEQFF
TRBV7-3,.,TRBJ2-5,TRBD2,TGTGCCAGCAGCGCAAGCGGGGGCGGGGGAGAGACCCAGTACTTC,CASSASGGGGETQYF
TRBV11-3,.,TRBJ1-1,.,TGTGCCAGCAGCTACCGGGGAAACACTGAAGCTTTCTTT,CASSYRGNTEAFF
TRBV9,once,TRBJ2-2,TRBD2,TGTGCCAGCAGCGAGGCCTTACGGGGGGTAAACACCGGGGAGCTGTTTTTT,CASSEALRGVNTGELFF
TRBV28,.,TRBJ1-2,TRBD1,TGTGCCAGCAGTTTAACAGGGGGCGACTATGGCTACACCTTC,CASSLTGGDYGYTF
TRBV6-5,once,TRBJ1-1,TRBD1,TGTGCCAGCAGTCGACAGGGGAAGACTGAAGCTTTCTTT,CASSRQGKTEAFF
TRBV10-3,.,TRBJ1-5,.,TGTGCCATCTGGGCGGGGGTAGGGCACAATCAGCCCCAGCATTTT,CAIWAGVGHNQPQHF
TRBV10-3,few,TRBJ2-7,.,TGTGCCATCAGTGAGAGAGGGTTTGACTTCCGATCCCCCAACTACGAGCAGTACTTC,CAISERGFDFRSPNYEQYF
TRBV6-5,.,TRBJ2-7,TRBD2,TGTGCCACCGGACTAGCGGGCTCCTACGAGCAGTACTTC,CATGLAGSYEQYF
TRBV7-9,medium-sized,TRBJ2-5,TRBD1,TGTGCCAGCAGCCCCGGGGCAGGGGGCGGACAAGAGACCCAGTACTTC,CASSPGAGGGQETQYF
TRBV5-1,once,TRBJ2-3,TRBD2,TGCGCCAGCAGCGCCAAGACTAGCGTCACCACAGATACGCAGTATTTT,CASSAKTSVTTDTQYF
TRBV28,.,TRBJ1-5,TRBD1,TGTGCCAGCAAATTCTCCCGGGACAGGGCGTATAGCAATCAGCCCCAGCATTTT,CASKFSRDRAYSNQPQHF
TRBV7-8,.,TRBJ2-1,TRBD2,TGTGCCAGCAGCTTAGGGGGCGGACTAGCGGGGAACCCATTCACCGCCTACAATGAGCAGTTCTTC,CASSLGGGLAGNPFTAYNEQFF
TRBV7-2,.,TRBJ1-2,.,TGTGCCAGCAGCTTTCCCGGGACCCGGGGGGGTGGCTACACCTTC,CASSFPGTRGGGYTF
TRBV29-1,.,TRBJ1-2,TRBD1,TGCAGCGCCCCAGGGGGATTTGGCTACACCTTC,CSAPGGFGYTF
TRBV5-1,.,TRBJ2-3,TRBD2,TGCGCCAGCAGCTTCGGTAGCGGACTAGCGGTAAGCACAGATACGCAGTATTTT,CASSFGSGLAVSTDTQYF
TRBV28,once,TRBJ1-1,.,TGTGCCAGCAGTTCCCGCAGGGGACCTAACACTGAAGCTTTCTTT,CASSSRRGPNTEAFF
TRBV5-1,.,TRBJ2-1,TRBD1,TGCGCCAGCAGCTACGAAGGGACAGGGAGAATGAATGAGCAGTTCTTC,CASSYEGTGRMNEQFF
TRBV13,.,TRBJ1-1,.,TGTGCCAGCAGTCAAAGCCGACAGAAAGTTGAAGCTTTCTTT,CASSQSRQKVEAFF
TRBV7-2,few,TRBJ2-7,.,TGTGCCAGCAGCCCAGGGTTTCTCTACGAGCAGTACTTC,CASSPGFLYEQYF
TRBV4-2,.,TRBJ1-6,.,TGTGCCAGCAGCCAAGATCGGTCGAGCAATTCACCCCTCCACTTT,CASSQDRSSNSPLHF
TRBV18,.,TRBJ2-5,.,TGTGCCAGCTCACAGACTGGGCAAGAGACCCAGTACTTC,CASSQTGQETQYF
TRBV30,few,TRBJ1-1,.,TGTGCCTGGAGTCTCGAGAGGGAAGCTTTCTTT,CAWSLEREAFF
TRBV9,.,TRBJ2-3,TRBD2,TGTGCCAGCAGCGCCCGACTAGCGGGGCCCGTCACAGATACGCAGTATTTT,CASSARLAGPVTDTQYF
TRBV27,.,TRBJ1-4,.,TGTGCCAGCAGTTTAACAGGGTATGAAAAACTGTTTTTT,CASSLTGYEKLFF
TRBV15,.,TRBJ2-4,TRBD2,TGTGCCACCAGCAGCTCACTAGCGGGAGGCTTTGACATTCAGTACTTC,CATSSSLAGGFDIQYF
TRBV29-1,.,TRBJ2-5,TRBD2,TGCAGCGTCGAGGGACTAGCGGGGGGTGAGACCCAGTACTTC,CSVEGLAGGETQYF
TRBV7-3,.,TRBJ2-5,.,TGTGCCAGCAGCTTAACCGGGGGACAGCTGGAGACCCAGTACTTC,CASSLTGGQLETQYF
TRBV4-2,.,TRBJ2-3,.,TGTGCCAGCAGCCACCTAGATCGAAGGGATACGCAGTATTTT,CASSHLDRRDTQYF
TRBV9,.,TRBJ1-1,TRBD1,TGTGCCAGCAGCGTAGTGACAGGGACTGAAGCTTTCTTT,CASSVVTGTEAFF
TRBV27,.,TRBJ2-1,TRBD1,TGTGCCAGCAGCACTGACAGGGGGCGCACGTATGAGCAGTTCTTC,CASSTDRGRTYEQFF
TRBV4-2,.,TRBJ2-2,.,TGTGCCAGCAGCCAAGGGCAGGGGGAGCTGTTTTTT,CASSQGQGELFF
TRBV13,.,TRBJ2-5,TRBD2,TGTGCCAGCAGCCTAGCGGGGGTGCAAGAGACCCAGTACTTC,CASSLAGVQETQYF
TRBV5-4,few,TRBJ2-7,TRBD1,TGTGCCAGCAGCCAGACCGGGACAGTCCTGATGGGGCAGTACTTC,CASSQTGTVLMGQYF
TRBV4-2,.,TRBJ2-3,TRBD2,TGTGCCAGCAGCCCGGGGACTAGCGGGATCGGTAGCACAGATACGCAGTATTTT,CASSPGTSGIGSTDTQYF
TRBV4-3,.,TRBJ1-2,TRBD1,TGCGCCAGCAGCCAAGATACCGGGACAGGGTATGGCTACACCTTC,CASSQDTGTGYGYTF
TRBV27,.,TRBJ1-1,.,TGTGCCAGCAGTTTAGACCCGGACGGGGGGAACACTGAAGCTTTCTTT,CASSLDPDGGNTEAFF
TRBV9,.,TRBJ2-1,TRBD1,TGTGCCAGCACCGGGACAGCCCACAATGAGCAGTTCTTC,CASTGTAHNEQFF
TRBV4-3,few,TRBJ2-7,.,TGCGCCAGCAGCCTCGCCGGGGAATACTGGGACGAGCAGTACTTC,CASSLAGEYWDEQYF
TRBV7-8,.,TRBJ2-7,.,TGTGCCAGCAGCTCACGGGACTCCCAGCGGCACGAGCAGTACTTC,CASSSRDSQRHEQYF
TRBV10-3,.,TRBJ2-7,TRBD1,TGTGCCATCAGTGAGGCAGGGACAGCCTACGAGCAGTACTTC,CAISEAGTAYEQYF
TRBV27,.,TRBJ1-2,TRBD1,TGTGCCAGCGGGGACAGGGGGGCGGTACTGTATGGCTACACCTTC,CASGDRGAVLYGYTF
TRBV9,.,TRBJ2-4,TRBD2,TGTGCCAGCAGCGTAGGGGACGGGGGGAGCATTCAGTACTTC,CASSVGDGGSIQYF
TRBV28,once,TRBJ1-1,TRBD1,TGTGCCAGCTGTGGGGACAGGGAGGGAAGGACTGAAGCTTTCTTT,CASCGDREGRTEAFF